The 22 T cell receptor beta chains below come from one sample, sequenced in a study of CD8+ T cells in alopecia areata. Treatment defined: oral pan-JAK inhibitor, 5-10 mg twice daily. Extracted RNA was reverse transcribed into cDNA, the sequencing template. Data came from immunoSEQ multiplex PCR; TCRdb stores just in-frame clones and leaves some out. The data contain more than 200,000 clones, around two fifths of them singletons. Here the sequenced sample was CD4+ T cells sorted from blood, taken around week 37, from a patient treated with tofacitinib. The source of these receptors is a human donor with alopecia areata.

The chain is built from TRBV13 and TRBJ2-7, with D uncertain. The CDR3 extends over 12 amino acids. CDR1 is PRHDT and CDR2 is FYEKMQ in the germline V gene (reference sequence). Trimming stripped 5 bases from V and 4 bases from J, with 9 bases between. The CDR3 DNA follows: TGTGCCAGCAGCCAGCTTCGGTACGAGCAGTACTTC. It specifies CASSQLRYEQYF.

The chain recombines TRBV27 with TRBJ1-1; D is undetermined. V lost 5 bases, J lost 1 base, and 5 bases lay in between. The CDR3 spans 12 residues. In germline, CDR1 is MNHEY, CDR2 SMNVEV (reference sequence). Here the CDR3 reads CASSRQNTEAFF. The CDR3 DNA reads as TGTGCCAGCAGTAGACAGAACACTGAAGCTTTCTTT.

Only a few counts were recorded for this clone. The CDR3 here is CASTPDRQETQYF. CDR3 bases: TGTGCCAGCACCCCCGACAGGCAAGAGACCCAGTACTTC. The rearrangement uses TRBV2 and TRBJ2-5, with TRBD1 as a possible D gene (6 bases). V lost 7 bases, J lost 2 bases, and 11 bases lay in between. The CDR3 is made up of 13 amino acids. Germline V gene lookup returns CDR1 SNHLY and CDR2 FYNNEI.

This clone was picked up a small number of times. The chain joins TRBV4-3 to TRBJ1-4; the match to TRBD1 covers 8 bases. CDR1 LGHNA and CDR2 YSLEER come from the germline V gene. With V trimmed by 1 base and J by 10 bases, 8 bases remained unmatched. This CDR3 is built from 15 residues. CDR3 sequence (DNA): TGCGCCAGCAGCCAAGGACAGGGGCTTGCTGGAAAACTGTTTTTT. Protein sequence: CASSQGQGLAGKLFF.

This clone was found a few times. The chain's CDR3 is CASATEYYNEQFF. The DNA of the CDR3 is TGTGCTAGTGCGACCGAATACTACAATGAGCAGTTCTTC. The rearrangement uses TRBV12-5 and TRBJ2-1, with D unclear. This CDR3 has 13 residues. Germline V gene lookup returns CDR1 LGHNT and CDR2 FRNRAP. Trimming took off 7 bases at V and 3 bases at J, with 10 bases between the two ends.

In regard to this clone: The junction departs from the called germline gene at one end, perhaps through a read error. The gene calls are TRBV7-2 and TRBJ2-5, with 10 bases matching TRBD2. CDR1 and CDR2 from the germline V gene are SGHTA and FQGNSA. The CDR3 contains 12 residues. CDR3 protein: CASSFPGLAADF. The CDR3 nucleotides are TGTGCCAGCAGCTTTCCCGGACTAGCGGCGGACTTC. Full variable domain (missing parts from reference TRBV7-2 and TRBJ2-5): GAGVSQSPSNKVTEKGKDVELRCDPISGHTALYWYRQSLGQGLEFLIYFQGNSAPDKSGLPSDRFSAERTGGSVSTLTIQRTQQEDSAVYLCASSFPGLAADFGPGTRLLVL.

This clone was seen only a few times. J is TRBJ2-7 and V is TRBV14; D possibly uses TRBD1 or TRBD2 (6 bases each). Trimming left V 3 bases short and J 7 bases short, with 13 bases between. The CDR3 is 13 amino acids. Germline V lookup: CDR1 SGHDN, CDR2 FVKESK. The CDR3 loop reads CASSHKGGGEQYF. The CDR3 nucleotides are TGTGCCAGCAGCCATAAGGGGGGCGGAGAGCAGTACTTC.

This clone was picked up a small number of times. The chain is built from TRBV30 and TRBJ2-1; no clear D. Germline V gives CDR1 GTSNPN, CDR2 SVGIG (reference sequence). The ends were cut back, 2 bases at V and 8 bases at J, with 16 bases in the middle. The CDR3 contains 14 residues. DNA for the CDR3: TGTGCCTGGAGTTATCCCGTTGTCTCTCATGAGCAGTTCTTC. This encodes CAWSYPVVSHEQFF.

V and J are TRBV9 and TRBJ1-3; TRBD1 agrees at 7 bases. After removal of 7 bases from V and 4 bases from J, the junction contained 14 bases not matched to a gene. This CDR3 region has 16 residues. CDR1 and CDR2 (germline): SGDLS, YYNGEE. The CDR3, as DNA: TGTGCCAGCTCCTGGAACAGGGGCCCGCCAGGAAACACCATATATTTT. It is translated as CASSWNRGPPGNTIYF.

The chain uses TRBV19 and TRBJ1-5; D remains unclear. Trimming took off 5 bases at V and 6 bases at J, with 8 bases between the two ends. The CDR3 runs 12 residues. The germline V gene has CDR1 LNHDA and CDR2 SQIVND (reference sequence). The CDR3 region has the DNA TGTGCCAGTAGTGTCTCCGGTCAGCCCCAGCATTTT. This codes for CASSVSGQPQHF.

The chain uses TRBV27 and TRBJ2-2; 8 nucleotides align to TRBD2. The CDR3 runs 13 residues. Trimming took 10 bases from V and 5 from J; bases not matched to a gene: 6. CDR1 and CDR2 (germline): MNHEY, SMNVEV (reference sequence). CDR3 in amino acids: CATPGLGTGELFF. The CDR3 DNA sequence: TGTGCCACCCCGGGACTAGGTACCGGGGAGCTGTTTTTT.

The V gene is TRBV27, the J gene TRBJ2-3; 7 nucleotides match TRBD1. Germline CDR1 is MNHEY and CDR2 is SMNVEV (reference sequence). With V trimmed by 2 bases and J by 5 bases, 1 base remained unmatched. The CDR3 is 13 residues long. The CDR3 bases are TGTGCCAGCAGTTTAGGACAGGTAGATACGCAGTATTTT. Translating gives CASSLGQVDTQYF.

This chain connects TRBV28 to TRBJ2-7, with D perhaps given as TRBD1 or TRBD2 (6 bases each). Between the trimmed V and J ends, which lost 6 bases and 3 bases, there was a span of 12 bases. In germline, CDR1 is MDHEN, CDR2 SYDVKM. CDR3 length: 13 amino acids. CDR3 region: CASRGGTHYEQYF. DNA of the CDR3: TGTGCCAGCAGAGGGGGGACCCACTACGAGCAGTACTTC.

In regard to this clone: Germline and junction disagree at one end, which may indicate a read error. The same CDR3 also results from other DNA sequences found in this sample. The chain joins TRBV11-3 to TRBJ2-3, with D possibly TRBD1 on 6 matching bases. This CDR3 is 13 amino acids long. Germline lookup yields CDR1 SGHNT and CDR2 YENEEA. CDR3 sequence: CASSLGASDTQYF. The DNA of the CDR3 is TGTGCCAGTAGCTTGGGGGCTTCAGATACGCAGTATTTT.

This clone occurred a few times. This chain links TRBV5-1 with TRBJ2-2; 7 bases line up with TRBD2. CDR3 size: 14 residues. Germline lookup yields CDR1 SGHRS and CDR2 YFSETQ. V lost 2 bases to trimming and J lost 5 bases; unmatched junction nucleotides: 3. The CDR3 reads CASSFGLVTGELFF. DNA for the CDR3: TGCGCCAGCAGCTTTGGACTAGTGACCGGGGAGCTGTTTTTT.

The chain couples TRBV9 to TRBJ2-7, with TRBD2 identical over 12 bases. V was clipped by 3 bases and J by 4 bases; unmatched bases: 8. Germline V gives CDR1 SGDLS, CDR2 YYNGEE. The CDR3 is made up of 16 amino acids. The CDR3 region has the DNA TGTGCCAGCAGCGGCACCGGGACTAGCGGGCTTTACGAGCAGTACTTC. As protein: CASSGTGTSGLYEQYF.

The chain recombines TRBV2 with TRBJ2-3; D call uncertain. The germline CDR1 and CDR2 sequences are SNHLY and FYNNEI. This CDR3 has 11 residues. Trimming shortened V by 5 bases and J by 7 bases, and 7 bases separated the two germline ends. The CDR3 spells CASSQRNTQYF. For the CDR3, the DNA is TGTGCCAGCAGTCAACGGAATACGCAGTATTTT.

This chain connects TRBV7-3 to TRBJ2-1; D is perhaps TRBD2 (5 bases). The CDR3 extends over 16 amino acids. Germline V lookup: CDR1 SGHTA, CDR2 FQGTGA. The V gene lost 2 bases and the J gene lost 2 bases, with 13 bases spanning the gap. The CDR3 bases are TGTGCCAGCAGCTTAGTAGCGCGGCCCCCCTACAATGAGCAGTTCTTC. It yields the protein CASSLVARPPYNEQFF.

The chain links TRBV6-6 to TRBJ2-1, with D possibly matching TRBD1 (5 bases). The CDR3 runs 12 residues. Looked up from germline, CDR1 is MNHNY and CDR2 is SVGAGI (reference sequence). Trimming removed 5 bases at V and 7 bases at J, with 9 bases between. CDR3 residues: CASSKTENEQFF. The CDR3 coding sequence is TGTGCCAGCAGTAAGACAGAGAATGAGCAGTTCTTC.

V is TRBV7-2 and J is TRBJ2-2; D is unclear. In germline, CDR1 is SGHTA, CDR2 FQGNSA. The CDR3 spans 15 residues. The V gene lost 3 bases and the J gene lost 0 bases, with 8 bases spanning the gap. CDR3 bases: TGTGCCAGCAGCTTTAGGGCAGCGAACACCGGGGAGCTGTTTTTT. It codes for CASSFRAANTGELFF.

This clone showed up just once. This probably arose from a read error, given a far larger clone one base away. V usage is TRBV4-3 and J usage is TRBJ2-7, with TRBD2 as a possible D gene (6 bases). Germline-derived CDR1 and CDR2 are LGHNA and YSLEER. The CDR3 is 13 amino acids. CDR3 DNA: TGCGCCAGCAGCCAAGGGCGGGAATACGAGCAGTGCTTC. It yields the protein CASSQGREYEQCF.

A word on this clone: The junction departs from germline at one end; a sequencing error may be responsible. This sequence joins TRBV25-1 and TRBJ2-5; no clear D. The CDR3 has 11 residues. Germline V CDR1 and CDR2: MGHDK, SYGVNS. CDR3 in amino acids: CAGSVRETQYF. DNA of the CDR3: TGTGCCGGCAGTGTCAGGGAGACCCAGTACTTC. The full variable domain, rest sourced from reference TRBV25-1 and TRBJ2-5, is EADIYQTPRYLVIGTGKKITLECSQTMGHDKMYWYQQDPGMELHLIHYSYGVNSTEKGDLSSESTVSRIRTEHFPLTLESARPSHTSQYLCAGSVRETQYFGPGTRLLVL.